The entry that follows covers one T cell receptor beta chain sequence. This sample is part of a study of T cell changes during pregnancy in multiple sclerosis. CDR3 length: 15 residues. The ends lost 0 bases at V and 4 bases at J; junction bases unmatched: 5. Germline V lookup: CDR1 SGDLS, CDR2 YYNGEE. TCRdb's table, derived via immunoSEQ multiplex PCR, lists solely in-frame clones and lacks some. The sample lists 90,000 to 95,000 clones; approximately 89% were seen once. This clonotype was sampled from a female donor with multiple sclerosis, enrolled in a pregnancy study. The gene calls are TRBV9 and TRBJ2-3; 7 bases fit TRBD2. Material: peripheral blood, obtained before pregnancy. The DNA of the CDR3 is TGTGCCAGCAGCGTAGCCGGGAGGAGGGCAGATACGCAGTATTTT. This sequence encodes CASSVAGRRADTQYF.